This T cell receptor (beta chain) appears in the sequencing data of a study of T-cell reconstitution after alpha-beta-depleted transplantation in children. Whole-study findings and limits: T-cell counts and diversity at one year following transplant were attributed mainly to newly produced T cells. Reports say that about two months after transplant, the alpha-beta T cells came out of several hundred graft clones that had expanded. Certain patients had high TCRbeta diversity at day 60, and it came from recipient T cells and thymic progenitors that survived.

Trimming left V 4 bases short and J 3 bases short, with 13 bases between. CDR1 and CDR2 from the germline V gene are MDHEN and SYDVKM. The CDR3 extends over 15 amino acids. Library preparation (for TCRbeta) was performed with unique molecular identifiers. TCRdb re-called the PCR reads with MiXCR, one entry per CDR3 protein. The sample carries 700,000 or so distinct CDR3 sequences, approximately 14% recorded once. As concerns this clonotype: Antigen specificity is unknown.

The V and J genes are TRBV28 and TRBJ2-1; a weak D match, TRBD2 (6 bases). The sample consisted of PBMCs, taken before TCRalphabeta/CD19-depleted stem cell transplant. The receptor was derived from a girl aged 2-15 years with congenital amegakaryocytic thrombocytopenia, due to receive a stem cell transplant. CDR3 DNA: TGTGCCAGCAGTTCCATGGGAGGAGGCTACAATGAGCAGTTCTTC. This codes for CASSSMGGGYNEQFF.